This T cell receptor (beta chain) stems from a study of identical twins. General study points: Out-of-frame sharing of TCR alpha in monozygotic twins was underestimated by models.

In TCRdb, the 5' RACE reads were re-called with MiXCR into one record per CDR3 protein. Of some 690,000 distinct CDR3 sequences listed, 21% are singletons. Notes on this clonotype: Antigen unknown.

The data were also submitted as part of a second study, on T cells expressing NK-cell markers.

The specimen was PBMCs. This clonotype originated in a young woman in good health.

The CDR3 reads CASSYSISSTDTQYF. The CDR3, as DNA: TGTGCCAGCAGTTACTCGATATCTTCCACAGATACGCAGTATTTT. The chain uses TRBV6-5 and TRBJ2-3; no clear D gene. Germline CDR1 reads MNHEY; CDR2 reads SVGAGI. Trimming removed 0 bases from V and 2 bases from J, with 9 bases in between. The length of the CDR3 is 15 residues.